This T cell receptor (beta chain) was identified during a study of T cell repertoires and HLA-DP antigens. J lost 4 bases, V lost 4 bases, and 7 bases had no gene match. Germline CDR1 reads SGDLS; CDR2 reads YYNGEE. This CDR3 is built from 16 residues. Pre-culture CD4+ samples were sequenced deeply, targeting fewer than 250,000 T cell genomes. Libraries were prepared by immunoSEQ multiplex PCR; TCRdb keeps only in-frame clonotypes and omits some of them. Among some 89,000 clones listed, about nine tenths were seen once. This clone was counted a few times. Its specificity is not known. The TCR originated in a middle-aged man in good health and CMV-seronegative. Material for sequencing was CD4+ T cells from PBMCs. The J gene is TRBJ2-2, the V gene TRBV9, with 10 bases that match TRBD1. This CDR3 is CASSSGTGESTGELFF. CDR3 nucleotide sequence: TGTGCCAGCAGCTCAGGGACAGGGGAGAGCACCGGGGAGCTGTTTTTT.